Shown below are 20 T cell receptor beta chains from a single sample sequenced in a study of T cell responses to AZD1222 COVID-19 vaccine. The repertoire was sequenced with immunoSEQ multiplex PCR; TCRdb's copy has only in-frame clones and lacks some. The table has about 140,000 clones, around 88% seen once. The sample was peripheral blood, taken on day 0 of AZD1222 vaccination. The receptors derive from an adult in good health.

J is TRBJ2-5 and V is TRBV6-5; D is possibly TRBD1 (5 bases). Germline assignment: CDR1 MNHEY and CDR2 SVGAGI. This CDR3 has 14 amino acids. Trimming stripped 7 bases from V and 2 bases from J, with 14 bases between. DNA for the CDR3: TGTGCCAGCAAGGCATACAGGTCTCAAGAGACCCAGTACTTC. Protein product: CASKAYRSQETQYF.

This chain connects TRBV28 to TRBJ2-7, with TRBD2 identical over 10 bases. Looked up from germline, CDR1 is MDHEN and CDR2 is SYDVKM. The CDR3 is 14 amino acids. Unmatched junction bases numbered 4, after V lost 5 bases and J lost 3 bases. CDR3 bases: TGTGCCAGCAGTCTTAGCGGGAGGTACTACGAGCAGTACTTC. Encoded protein: CASSLSGRYYEQYF.

V and J are TRBV5-1 and TRBJ2-1; 8 nucleotides agree with TRBD2. The CDR3 has 16 residues. Looked up from germline, CDR1 is SGHRS and CDR2 is YFSETQ. Trimming cost V 0 bases and J 2 bases; bases outside gene matches: 4. The DNA for the CDR3 is TGCGCCAGCAGCTTGGATGGCGGGAGGACCTACAATGAGCAGTTCTTC. Its translation is CASSLDGGRTYNEQFF.

The gene calls are TRBV12-3 or TRBV12-4 and TRBJ2-7, with 8 bases lining up with TRBD1. The CDR3 has 13 residues. V lost 6 bases to trimming and J lost 4 bases; unmatched junction nucleotides: 5. CDR3 nucleotide sequence: TGTGCCAGCAGCCTCAGGGGGCTTTACGAGCAGTACTTC. The encoded protein is CASSLRGLYEQYF.

The chain carries TRBV7-8 and TRBJ2-7, with D possibly being TRBD1 (6 bases). Deletions cut 0 bases from V and 2 bases from J, with 11 bases between. The CDR3 covers 15 residues. CDR1 is SGHVS and CDR2 is FQNEAQ in the germline V gene. CDR3 amino acids: CASSLARTAAYEQYF. CDR3 sequence (DNA): TGTGCCAGCAGCTTAGCGAGGACAGCAGCCTACGAGCAGTACTTC.

This clone has only a few counts. The chain is built from TRBV5-4 and TRBJ1-1, with unresolved D. The CDR3 consists of 14 residues. V was clipped by 5 bases and J by 4 bases, with 15 bases between them. CDR1 and CDR2 (germline): SGHNT, YYREEE (reference sequence). CDR3 loop: CASSSPGGSTEAFF. Here the CDR3 DNA reads TGTGCCAGCAGTTCTCCTGGTGGGAGCACTGAAGCTTTCTTT.

The rearrangement links TRBV7-2 to TRBJ2-1; 10 bases map to TRBD2. After removal of 4 bases from V and 6 bases from J, the junction contained 6 bases not matched to a gene. CDR1 is SGHTA, CDR2 FQGNSA, per germline. CDR3 length: 15 amino acids. CDR3 DNA: TGTGCCAGCAGCTCGCGACTAGCGGGTCGCAATGAGCAGTTCTTC. Translating it yields CASSSRLAGRNEQFF. The full variable domain, with the rest looked up from reference TRBV7-2 and TRBJ2-1, is GAGVSQSPSNKVTEKGKDVELRCDPISGHTALYWYRQSLGQGLEFLIYFQGNSAPDKSGLPSDRFSAERTGGSVSTLTIQRTQQEDSAVYLCASSSRLAGRNEQFFGPGTRLTVL.

This sequence joins TRBV20-1 and TRBJ2-7; maybe TRBD2 (6 bases). Germline V gene sequence: CDR1 DFQATT, CDR2 SNEGSKA (reference sequence). V was shortened by 5 bases and J by 2 bases, with 19 bases between the two germline ends. The CDR3 has 15 amino acids. CDR3 in amino acids: CSAGDTGSQPYEQYF. The CDR3 DNA follows: TGCAGTGCTGGTGACACCGGGAGCCAACCCTACGAGCAGTACTTC.

V gene TRBV11-2 combines with J gene TRBJ1-5; the D is unclear. Per germline, CDR1 SGHAT and CDR2 FQNNGV. This CDR3 is 14 amino acids long. V lost 5 bases to trimming and J lost 5 bases, with 13 bases between them. Here the CDR3 DNA reads TGTGCCAGCAGCCCAAGGCCATCCGATCAGCCCCAGCATTTT. Translation gives CASSPRPSDQPQHF.

The chain has TRBV15 and TRBJ2-1; D uncertain. CDR1 LNHNV and CDR2 YYDKDF come from the germline V gene (reference sequence). This CDR3 region has 15 residues. Trimming pared 4 bases from V and 5 bases from J, leaving 15 bases between. The CDR3 protein is CATSNRWLSHNEQFF. The CDR3 bases are TGTGCCACCAGCAACAGATGGCTCTCGCACAATGAGCAGTTCTTC.

V gene TRBV6-2 or TRBV6-3 combines with J gene TRBJ2-7; D remains ambiguous. Germline V gene lookup returns CDR1 MNHEY and CDR2 SVGEGT. The CDR3 consists of 14 residues. With 4 bases removed from V and 7 bases from J, the gap between germline ends came to 17 bases. The CDR3 spells CASSSPDGLREQYF. For the CDR3, the DNA is TGTGCCAGCAGTTCCCCGGACGGCCTTCGGGAGCAGTACTTC.

The chain is built from TRBV7-2 and TRBJ1-2; D is ambiguous. The CDR3 extends over 14 amino acids. V shed 4 bases and J shed 7 bases, with 16 bases lying between them. The V gene's germline CDR1 is SGHTA and CDR2 FQGNSA. The CDR3 sequence is CASSSPTLMGGYTF. CDR3 sequence (DNA): TGTGCCAGCAGCTCCCCGACCCTTATGGGTGGCTACACCTTC.

The chain has TRBV25-1 and TRBJ1-5; D is unclear. Germline CDR1 reads MGHDK; CDR2 reads SYGVNS. The CDR3 runs to 13 residues. V gave up 4 bases and J gave up 4 bases, with 8 bases separating them. CDR3 region: CASSVDGNQPQHF. Here the CDR3 DNA reads TGTGCCAGCAGTGTAGACGGAAATCAGCCCCAGCATTTT.

This chain uses TRBV5-4 with TRBJ1-1, with 8 bases identical to TRBD1. This CDR3 region has 15 residues. Per the germline V gene, CDR1 is SGHNT and CDR2 is YYREEE (reference sequence). The junction had 4 bases not matched to a gene; V was cut back by 0 bases and J by 3 bases. CDR3: CASSLAVTGDTEAFF. The CDR3 DNA sequence: TGTGCCAGCAGCTTGGCTGTGACAGGGGACACTGAAGCTTTCTTT.

V usage is TRBV7-3 and J usage is TRBJ2-1; D unresolved. The CDR3 totals 15 residues. With 4 bases removed from V and 8 bases from J, the gap between germline ends came to 18 bases. From germline, CDR1 is SGHTA and CDR2 FQGTGA. CDR3 sequence reads: CASSSSPQAIDEQFF. DNA of the CDR3: TGTGCCAGCAGCTCCTCACCCCAGGCTATCGATGAGCAGTTCTTC.

V usage is TRBV18 and J usage is TRBJ2-7, with D maybe TRBD1 (6 bases). There are 15 residues in the CDR3. CDR1 KGHSH and CDR2 LQKENI come from the germline V gene. The V and J ends lost 1 base and 0 bases respectively, with 10 bases between them. The CDR3 sequence: CASSPQGVISYEQYF. The CDR3 DNA reads TGTGCCAGCTCACCACAGGGGGTGATCTCCTACGAGCAGTACTTC. Supplemented by reference TRBV18 and TRBJ2-7, the full variable domain reads NAGVMQNPRHLVRRRGQEARLRCSPMKGHSHVYWYRQLPEEGLKFMVYLQKENIIDESGMPKERFSAEFPKEGPSILRIQQVVRGDSAAYFCASSPQGVISYEQYFGPGTRLTVT.

The V and J genes are TRBV7-3 and TRBJ1-1; D is ambiguous. The V and J ends lost 5 bases and 1 base respectively, with 8 bases between them. In germline, CDR1 is SGHTA, CDR2 FQGTGA. CDR3 length equals 13 residues. The CDR3: CASSAVANTEAFF. The CDR3 coding sequence is TGTGCCAGCAGCGCAGTTGCGAACACTGAAGCTTTCTTT. The full variable domain, rest sourced from reference TRBV7-3 and TRBJ1-1, is GAGVSQTPSNKVTEKGKYVELRCDPISGHTALYWYRQSLGQGPEFLIYFQGTGAADDSGLPNDRFFAVRPEGSVSTLKIQRTERGDSAVYLCASSAVANTEAFFGQGTRLTVV.

The V and J genes are TRBV29-1 and TRBJ1-3; D might be TRBD1 (5 bases). CDR3 length: 14 amino acids. Germline-derived CDR1 and CDR2 are SQVTM and ANQGSEA. Deletions cut 2 bases from V and 4 bases from J, with 12 bases between. The CDR3 DNA is TGCAGCGTTGAATCGGCAGGGAAGGGAAACACCATATATTTT. It translates to CSVESAGKGNTIYF.

The chain carries TRBV28 and TRBJ1-2, with D hard to call. The CDR3 is 15 residues long. CDR1 and CDR2 from the germline V gene are MDHEN and SYDVKM. V lost 2 bases and J 4 bases, leaving 14 bases between the germline ends. CDR3 DNA sequence: TGTGCCAGCAGTTTAGGCAGAGGCGACATCTATGGCTACACCTTC. Translation: CASSLGRGDIYGYTF.

This rearrangement joins TRBV6-5 to TRBJ2-7; 13 positions agree with TRBD2. There are 15 residues in the CDR3. From germline, CDR1 is MNHEY and CDR2 SVGAGI. V gave up 7 bases and J gave up 4 bases; unmatched junction bases: 7. The CDR3 nucleotides read TGTGCCAGCACCAACGGACTAGCGGGAGCATACGAGCAGTACTTC. Encoded protein: CASTNGLAGAYEQYF.